The 17 T cell receptor beta chains listed next were all sequenced from one sample in a study of T cells expressing NK-cell markers. TCRdb reprocessed the 5' RACE reads and reports one entry per CDR3 protein, with no DNA. Recorded for this sample: 350,000 to 400,000 distinct CDR3 sequences. Sequencing was performed on blood T cells: a sorted CD56 or NKG2C T cell subset, CD4+ or CD8+ T cells, or bulk PBMC T cells (not recorded which). Every receptor here comes from a woman in her forties or fifties in good health.

The rearrangement links TRBV19 to TRBJ2-5; the D call of TRBD1 rests on TCRdb alone, since no DNA is present to check it. This CDR3 has 14 residues. Germline V gives CDR1 LNHDA, CDR2 SQIVND (reference sequence). CDR3 in amino acids: CASSTRRQQETQYF.

V usage is TRBV27 and J usage is TRBJ2-1. CDR3 size: 16 residues. CDR1 MNHEY and CDR2 SMNVEV come from the germline V gene (reference sequence). The CDR3 loop reads CASSITAFGAPNEQFF.

The chain couples TRBV12-3 or TRBV12-4 to TRBJ1-4; TCRdb's assignment of TRBD1 cannot be checked, as there is no DNA. The CDR3 spans 18 residues. The CDR3 loop is CASSSSPGQGSNNEKLFF.

This chain links TRBV7-2 with TRBJ2-3; TCRdb calls TRBD2, which cannot be checked without DNA. CDR3 length: 17 residues. Germline CDR1 is SGHTA and CDR2 is FQGNSA. The CDR3: CASSWLGTSGYTDTQYF. The entire variable domain, with the rest obtained from reference TRBV7-2 and TRBJ2-3, is as follows: GAGVSQSPSNKVTEKGKDVELRCDPISGHTALYWYRQSLGQGLEFLIYFQGNSAPDKSGLPSDRFSAERTGGSVSTLTIQRTQQEDSAVYLCASSWLGTSGYTDTQYFGPGTRLTVL.

The chain joins TRBV7-9 to TRBJ2-1; TCRdb picks TRBD2, but there is no DNA to check that call. CDR3 length equals 15 residues. Germline V gene sequence: CDR1 SEHNR, CDR2 FQNEAQ (reference sequence). CDR3: CASSPHSGEDNEQFF.

V usage is TRBV2 and J usage is TRBJ2-1. The germline V gene encodes CDR1 SNHLY and CDR2 FYNNEI. This CDR3 has 14 residues. This chain's CDR3 is CASEELGIQNEQFF.

The chain uses TRBV27 and TRBJ2-1; no DNA is available, so the TRBD1 call from TCRdb remains unchecked. The CDR3 runs to 13 residues. Per germline, CDR1 MNHEY and CDR2 SMNVEV (reference sequence). This CDR3 is CASSFGQGVEQFF.

The rearrangement joins TRBV5-8 to TRBJ2-7; TCRdb indicates TRBD2, and absent DNA this call remains unverified. The V gene's germline CDR1 is SGHTS and CDR2 YDEGEE. This CDR3 spans 14 amino acids. CDR3 sequence: CASSLGALSYEQYF.

The V call is TRBV15, the J call TRBJ2-1; TCRdb proposes TRBD1, but this gene call is untestable without DNA. This CDR3 is built from 13 residues. Germline V gives CDR1 LNHNV, CDR2 YYDKDF (reference sequence). CDR3 region: CATSRRTGLEQFF.

The chain uses TRBV3-1 and TRBJ2-1. The CDR3 totals 12 residues. Germline V gene lookup returns CDR1 LGHDT and CDR2 YNNKEL (reference sequence). The CDR3 region is CASSRVNNEQFF.

The rearrangement uses TRBV3-1 and TRBJ2-1; TCRdb picks TRBD2, but there is no DNA to check that call. This CDR3 has 16 amino acids. Germline assignment: CDR1 LGHDT and CDR2 YNNKEL (reference sequence). The CDR3 reads CASSQAPGLASNEQFF.

The V gene is TRBV5-1, the J gene TRBJ2-1; TCRdb picks TRBD2, but there is no DNA to check that call. The germline V gene has CDR1 SGHRS and CDR2 YFSETQ. The CDR3 is 15 residues long. CDR3 sequence: CASSRSGRASNEQFF.

This chain joins TRBV5-1 and TRBJ2-5; TCRdb gives TRBD2 as the D gene, but with no DNA this cannot be confirmed. The CDR3 totals 14 residues. CDR1 and CDR2 from the germline V gene are SGHRS and YFSETQ. The CDR3 here is CASSSLAGEETQYF.

The rearrangement links TRBV20-1 to TRBJ1-4; TCRdb lists TRBD1, though no DNA is available to test this call. Per the germline V gene, CDR1 is DFQATT and CDR2 is SNEGSKA (reference sequence). The CDR3 runs to 14 residues. The CDR3 is CSARPGTFNEKLFF.

The CDR3 reads CASSYGQGMDGELFF. V gene TRBV6-6 combines with J gene TRBJ2-2; TCRdb gives TRBD1 as the D gene, but with no DNA this cannot be confirmed. This CDR3 comprises 15 residues. Germline V gene data show CDR1 as MNHNY and CDR2 as SVGAGI (reference sequence).

The rearrangement joins TRBV25-1 to TRBJ2-4. Germline values: CDR1 MGHDK, CDR2 SYGVNS. The CDR3 consists of 13 residues. The CDR3 here is CASSGFDENIQYF. The whole variable domain, filled in from reference TRBV25-1 and TRBJ2-4, reads EADIYQTPRYLVIGTGKKITLECSQTMGHDKMYWYQQDPGMELHLIHYSYGVNSTEKGDLSSESTVSRIRTEHFPLTLESARPSHTSQYLCASSGFDENIQYFGAGTRLSVL.

The V and J genes are TRBV24-1 and TRBJ2-5; TCRdb indicates TRBD1, and absent DNA this call remains unverified. The CDR3 consists of 16 residues. The germline V gene encodes CDR1 KGHDR and CDR2 SFDVKD. The chain's CDR3 is CATSFGMSDREETQYF.